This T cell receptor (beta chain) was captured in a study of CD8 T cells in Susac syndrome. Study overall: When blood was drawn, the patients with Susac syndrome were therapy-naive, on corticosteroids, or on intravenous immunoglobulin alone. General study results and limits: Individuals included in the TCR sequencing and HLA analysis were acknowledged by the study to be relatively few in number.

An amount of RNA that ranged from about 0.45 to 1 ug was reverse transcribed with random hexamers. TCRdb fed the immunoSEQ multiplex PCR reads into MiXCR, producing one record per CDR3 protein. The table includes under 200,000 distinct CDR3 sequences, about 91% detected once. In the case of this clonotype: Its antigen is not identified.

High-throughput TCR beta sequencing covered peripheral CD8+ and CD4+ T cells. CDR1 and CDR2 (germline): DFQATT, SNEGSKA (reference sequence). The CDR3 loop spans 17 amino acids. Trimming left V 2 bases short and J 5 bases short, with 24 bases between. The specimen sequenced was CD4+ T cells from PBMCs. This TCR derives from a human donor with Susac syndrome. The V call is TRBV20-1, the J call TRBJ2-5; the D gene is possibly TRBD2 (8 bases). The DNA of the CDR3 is TGCAGTGCTAGACCTAAGGGGGCTGCGGGGGGTCGGGAGACCCAGTACTTC. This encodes CSARPKGAAGGRETQYF.